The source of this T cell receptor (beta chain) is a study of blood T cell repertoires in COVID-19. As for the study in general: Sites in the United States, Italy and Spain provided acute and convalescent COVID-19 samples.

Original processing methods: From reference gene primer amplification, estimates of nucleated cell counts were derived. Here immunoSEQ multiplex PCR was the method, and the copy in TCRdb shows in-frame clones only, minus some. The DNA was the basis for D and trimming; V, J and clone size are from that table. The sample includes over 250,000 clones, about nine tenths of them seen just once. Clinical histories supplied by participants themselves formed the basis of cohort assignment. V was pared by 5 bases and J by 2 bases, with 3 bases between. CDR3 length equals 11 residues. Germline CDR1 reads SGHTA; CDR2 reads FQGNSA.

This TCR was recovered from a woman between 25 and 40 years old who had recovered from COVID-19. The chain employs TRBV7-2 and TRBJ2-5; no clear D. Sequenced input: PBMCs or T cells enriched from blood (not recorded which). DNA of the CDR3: TGTGCCAGCAGCATACAAGAGACCCAGTACTTC. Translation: CASSIQETQYF.